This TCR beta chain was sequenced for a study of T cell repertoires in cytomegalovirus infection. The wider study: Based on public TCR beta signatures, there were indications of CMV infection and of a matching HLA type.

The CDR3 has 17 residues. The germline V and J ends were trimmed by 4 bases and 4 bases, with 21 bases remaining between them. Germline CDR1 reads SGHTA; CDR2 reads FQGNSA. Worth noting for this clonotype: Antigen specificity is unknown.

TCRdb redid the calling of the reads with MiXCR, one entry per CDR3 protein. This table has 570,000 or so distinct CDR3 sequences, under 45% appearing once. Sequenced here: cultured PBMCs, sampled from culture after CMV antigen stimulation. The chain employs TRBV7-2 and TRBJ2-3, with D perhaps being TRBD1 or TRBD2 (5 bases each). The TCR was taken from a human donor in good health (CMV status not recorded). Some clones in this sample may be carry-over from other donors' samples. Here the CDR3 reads CASSSPRGARESDTQYF. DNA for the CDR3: TGTGCCAGCAGCTCACCCCGGGGAGCCAGGGAGTCAGATACGCAGTATTTT.